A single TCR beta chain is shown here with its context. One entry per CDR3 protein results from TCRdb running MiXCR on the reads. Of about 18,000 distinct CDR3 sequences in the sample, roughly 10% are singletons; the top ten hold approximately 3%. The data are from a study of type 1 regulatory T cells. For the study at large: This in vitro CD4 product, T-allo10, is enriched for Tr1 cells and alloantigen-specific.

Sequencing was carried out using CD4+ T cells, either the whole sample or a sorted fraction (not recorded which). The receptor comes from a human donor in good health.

The chain's CDR3 is CASTPGLALTGELFF. The DNA of the CDR3 is TGCGCCAGCACACCGGGACTAGCCCTTACCGGGGAGCTGTTTTTT. The J gene is TRBJ2-2, the V gene TRBV5-1; 9 bases are a match to TRBD2. The CDR3 consists of 15 residues. Germline assignment: CDR1 SGHRS and CDR2 YFSETQ. The V and J ends lost 6 bases and 5 bases, in that order; junction bases with no gene match: 8. The full variable domain, in which reference TRBV5-1 and TRBJ2-2 provide the parts outside the CDR3, is KAGVTQTPRYLIKTRGQQVTLSCSPISGHRSVSWYQQTPGQGLQFLFEYFSETQRNKGNFPGRFSGRQFSNSRSEMNVSTLELGDSALYLCASTPGLALTGELFFGEGSRLTVL.